Given below is one TCR beta chain in context. This specimen belongs to a study of blood T cell repertoires in COVID-19. Study at large: Donors in the United States, Italy and Spain gave samples during acute or convalescent COVID-19.

This CDR3 contains 12 residues. V shed 4 bases and J 2 bases; nucleotides not matched to a gene: 1. CDR1 and CDR2 (germline): GTSNPN, SVGIG (reference sequence). In the study's own analysis: Reference gene primer amplification yielded estimated nucleated cell counts. Clones were read by immunoSEQ multiplex PCR, and TCRdb kept only the in-frame ones, dropping some. The DNA was the basis for D and trimming; V, J and clone size are from that table. The repertoire holds some 130,000 clones, 90% seen once, with 4% to 5% in the top ten. In Seattle, patients joined the study during active infection and were tracked longitudinally.

The clonotype comes from a man between 60 and 75 years old with COVID-19, enrolled during active disease. Source material: peripheral blood. This chain connects TRBV30 to TRBJ2-7, with 8 bases matching TRBD1. The CDR3 coding sequence is TGTGCCTGGACAGGGGGCCCCTACGAGCAGTACTTC. Translation: CAWTGGPYEQYF.